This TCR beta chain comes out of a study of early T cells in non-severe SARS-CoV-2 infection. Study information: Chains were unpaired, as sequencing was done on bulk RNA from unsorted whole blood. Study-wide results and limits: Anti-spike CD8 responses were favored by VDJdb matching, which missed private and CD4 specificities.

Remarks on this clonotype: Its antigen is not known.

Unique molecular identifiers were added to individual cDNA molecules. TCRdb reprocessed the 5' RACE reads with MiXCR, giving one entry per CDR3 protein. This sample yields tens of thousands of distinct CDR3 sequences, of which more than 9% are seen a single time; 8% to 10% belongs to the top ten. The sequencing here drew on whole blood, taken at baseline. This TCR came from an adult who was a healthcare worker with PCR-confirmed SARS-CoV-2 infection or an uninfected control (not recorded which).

CDR3 bases: TGTGCCAGCACCAAACCCGGGACTAGCGGGAGGGGGATAGCCAAAAACATTCAGTACTTC. The encoded protein is CASTKPGTSGRGIAKNIQYF. The gene calls are TRBV28 and TRBJ2-4, with 16 positions matching TRBD2. Germline CDR1 and CDR2: MDHEN and SYDVKM. The trim removed 7 bases at V and 0 bases at J, leaving 12 bases unmatched. The CDR3 has 20 amino acids.